Shown below are 15 T cell receptor beta chains from a single sample sequenced in a study of CD4 and CD8 cells across lung adenocarcinoma regions. TCRdb re-called the PCR reads through MiXCR, storing one row per CDR3 protein. The sample lists under 20,000 distinct CDR3 sequences, roughly 50% occurring once. Sequencing was done on a sample of CD4+ T cells from the margin of a lung tumor. These receptors were taken from a male donor with lung adenocarcinoma. The CD4 and CD8 labels of this study may be unreliable.

The chain joins TRBV11-2 to TRBJ2-1; D might be TRBD1 or TRBD2, each matching 7 bases. The V end was cut by 3 bases, the J end by 1 base, with 10 bases between. This CDR3 is built from 15 residues. Germline CDR1 and CDR2: SGHAT and FQNNGV. The CDR3, as DNA: TGTGCCAGCAGCTTCCAGGGGGGGTCCTACAATGAGCAGTTCTTC. Protein sequence: CASSFQGGSYNEQFF.

In the case of this clonotype: The conserved closing phenylalanine or tryptophan is absent in this CDR3, likely reflecting a read error. The DNA is omitted, as the CDR3 cannot be located on it reliably, and the CDR3 follows TCRdb's listing. V is TRBV27 and J is TRBJ2-7; TRBD2, as called in the table, went unchecked against the DNA. The CDR3 is made up of 23 amino acids, end residues included. Germline V gives CDR1 MNHEY, CDR2 SMNVEV (reference sequence). The CDR3 reads CASSLVAGGYNEQFFGGSLSWHL.

In this sample, this clonotype turned up once. The CDR3 DNA is TGTGCCAGCAGTTACTCGCTACCGGGGGGCGGCTCTGGAAACACCATATATTTT. Residues: CASSYSLPGGGSGNTIYF. V gene TRBV6-5 combines with J gene TRBJ1-3; D might be TRBD1 (6 bases). The germline V gene encodes CDR1 MNHEY and CDR2 SVGAGI. This CDR3 is built from 18 residues. The ends were cut back, 0 bases at V and 0 bases at J, with 15 bases in the middle.

The V call is TRBV25-1, the J call TRBJ2-1, with D possibly called TRBD1 or TRBD2 (5 bases each). This CDR3 contains 15 residues. V was clipped by 11 bases and J by 5 bases, with 22 bases between them. Germline V gives CDR1 MGHDK, CDR2 SYGVNS. CDR3 DNA sequence: TGTGCCCGAACCAGGGCGGGCCGTTCTCACAATGAGCAGTTCTTC. Translated: CARTRAGRSHNEQFF.

The gene calls are TRBV7-2 and TRBJ2-1; 7 positions match TRBD1. The last part of the DNA fits TRBJ2-2 better; the J call may be wrong. The CDR3 contains 15 residues. Germline values: CDR1 SGHTA, CDR2 FQGNSA. Here the CDR3 reads CASSGGQSSTDELFF. The CDR3 region has the DNA TGTGCCAGCAGCGGGGGACAGAGCTCCACCGATGAGCTGTTTTTT.

This chain joins TRBV6-1 and TRBJ2-4; TRBD2 matches 9 bases. TRBJ2-5 explains the end of the DNA better; the J call may be wrong. The CDR3 contains 14 residues. Germline loops: CDR1 MNHNS, CDR2 SASEGT. The CDR3 coding sequence is TGTGCCAGGCTTGGCGGGGGGGACCAAGAGACCCAGTACTTC. This gives the protein CARLGGGDQETQYF.

The chain has TRBV10-1 and TRBJ2-1, with no clear D. Trimming left V 3 bases short and J 2 bases short, with 8 bases between. This CDR3 contains 14 residues. Germline V lookup: CDR1 WNHNN, CDR2 SYGVQD (reference sequence). CDR3 sequence reads: CASSEFRAYNEQFF. CDR3 sequence (DNA): TGCGCCAGCAGTGAATTCCGGGCCTACAATGAGCAGTTCTTC.

On this clonotype: Relative to the germline gene, one junction end is altered; a read error may explain this. The chain uses TRBV6-1 and TRBJ2-3; the D gene could be TRBD1 or TRBD2 (6 bases each). Germline loops: CDR1 MNHNS, CDR2 SASEGT. The CDR3 extends over 15 amino acids. The CDR3 bases are TGTGCCAGCAGCTGGGGGCTGCGGGGCAAAGATACGCAGTACTTT. It codes for CASSWGLRGKDTQYF.

This clonotype came up a few times. The CDR3 DNA reads TGTGCCAGCAGTTTCCTAGGGGACCCATTCTCTGGCGAGCAGTACTTC. Amino acid sequence: CASSFLGDPFSGEQYF. This chain links TRBV27 with TRBJ2-1; the D call may be TRBD1 or TRBD2 (5 bases each). The last part of the DNA fits TRBJ2-7 better; the J call may be wrong. CDR3 length: 16 amino acids. Germline CDR1 and CDR2: MNHEY and SMNVEV (reference sequence).

This clonotype is deemed medium-sized. The chain recombines TRBV6-1 with TRBJ2-1; perhaps TRBD1 as D (5 bases). CDR1 and CDR2 from the germline V gene are MNHNS and SASEGT. V lost 4 bases and J 0 bases, leaving 13 bases between the germline ends. The CDR3 has 16 residues. This CDR3 is CASSAMDTASYNEQFF. As DNA, the CDR3 is TGTGCCAGCAGTGCCATGGACACTGCCTCCTACAATGAGCAGTTCTTC.

The chain recombines TRBV7-6 with TRBJ2-4; perhaps D is TRBD1 or TRBD2 (5 bases each). Trimming shortened V by 5 bases and J by 13 bases, and 30 bases separated the two germline ends. Germline CDR1 is SGHVS and CDR2 is FNYEAQ. The CDR3 spans 17 residues. The CDR3 reads CASSPDSGLSPDNTQYF. In DNA, the CDR3 is TGTGCCAGCAGCCCCGACTCGGGGCTCTCACCGGACAACACGCAGTACTTC.

This clonotype was seen ten or more times. The genes are TRBV12-3 or TRBV12-4 and TRBJ2-4, with unresolved D. This CDR3 is built from 15 residues. V was clipped by 5 bases and J by 3 bases, with 14 bases between them. This chain's CDR3 is CASSPPTRVKNIQYF. The CDR3 DNA follows: TGTGCCAGCAGTCCGCCCACCCGAGTCAAAAACATTCAGTACTTC.

This clonotype is categorized as large. V and J are TRBV10-1 and TRBJ2-1; the D gene is possibly TRBD2 (6 bases). Trimming removed 0 bases at V and 6 bases at J, with 12 bases between. Looked up from germline, CDR1 is WNHNN and CDR2 is SYGVQD (reference sequence). The CDR3 extends over 15 amino acids. This CDR3 is CASSESGGNVNEQFF. In nucleotides, the CDR3 is TGCGCCAGCAGTGAGTCTGGCGGGAATGTCAATGAGCAGTTCTTC.

This clonotype was detected many times. The V call is TRBV5-1, the J call TRBJ2-1; 12 bases line up with TRBD2. Germline CDR1 is SGHRS and CDR2 is YFSETQ. V was clipped by 4 bases and J by 4 bases; unmatched bases: 6. CDR3 size: 16 residues. The CDR3: CASSLTSGRWYNEQFF. The CDR3 DNA sequence: TGCGCCAGCAGCCTGACTAGCGGGAGATGGTACAATGAGCAGTTCTTC.

This rearrangement joins TRBV6-5 to TRBJ2-1; perhaps D is TRBD1 or TRBD2 (5 bases each). CDR1 and CDR2 (germline): MNHEY, SVGAGI. CDR3 length: 15 amino acids. V lost 11 bases to trimming and J lost 2 bases, with 19 bases between them. DNA for the CDR3: TGTGCCGCATTTGGATCCAGGGACGCCTACAATGAGCAGTTCTTC. Translation: CAAFGSRDAYNEQFF.